The 29 T cell receptor beta chains reported below all come from one sample, sequenced in a study of T cells after yellow fever vaccination. TCRdb called the 5' RACE reads again in MiXCR, with one record for every CDR3 protein. The repertoire has hundreds of thousands of distinct CDR3 sequences, around 8.1% of them found once; the top ten carry roughly 15%. The sample was PBMCs, taken approximately 47 days after the first yellow fever vaccination. The receptors were sampled from a young man who received the YFV17D yellow fever vaccine.

The chain joins TRBV10-3 to TRBJ1-2; 8 bases line up with TRBD1. The CDR3 totals 13 residues. With V trimmed by 4 bases and J by 7 bases, 5 bases remained unmatched. From germline, CDR1 is ENHRY and CDR2 SYGVKD. The CDR3 loop is CAISVTGEGGYTF. CDR3 bases: TGTGCCATCAGTGTGACAGGGGAAGGTGGCTACACCTTC.

This clonotype came up a few times. CDR3: CASSQEHNNSPLHF. CDR3 sequence (DNA): TGTGCCAGCAGCCAAGAACACAATAATTCACCCCTCCACTTT. The chain combines TRBV3-1 with TRBJ1-6, with no clear D. Germline values: CDR1 LGHDT, CDR2 YNNKEL (reference sequence). The CDR3 spans 14 residues. V was pared by 0 bases and J by 5 bases, with 5 bases between.

This clonotype appeared a few times. The V and J genes are TRBV5-1 and TRBJ2-7; 8 bases are a match to TRBD2. After removal of 3 bases from V and 3 bases from J, the junction contained 8 bases not matched to a gene. The CDR3 has 15 amino acids. Per the germline V gene, CDR1 is SGHRS and CDR2 is YFSETQ. This CDR3 is CASSSVGGGHYEQYF. The CDR3 DNA is TGCGCCAGCAGCTCCGTCGGGGGGGGGCACTACGAGCAGTACTTC.

This clonotype has a handful of counts. The J gene is TRBJ2-7, the V gene TRBV2; no definite D call. The CDR3 covers 11 residues. Per germline, CDR1 SNHLY and CDR2 FYNNEI. V lost 9 bases and J lost 3, with 9 bases in between. Here the CDR3 reads CASYGHYEQYF. CDR3 coding DNA: TGTGCCAGTTACGGGCACTACGAGCAGTACTTC. Full variable domain (rest looked up from reference TRBV2 and TRBJ2-7): EPEVTQTPSHQVTQMGQEVILRCVPISNHLYFYWYRQILGQKVEFLVSFYNNEISEKSEIFDDQFSVERPDGSNFTLKIRSTKLEDSAMYFCASYGHYEQYFGPGTRLTVT.

The gene calls are TRBV5-1 and TRBJ2-6, with 10 bases aligning to TRBD1. The CDR3 runs to 17 residues. V was clipped by 3 bases and J by 1 base; unmatched bases: 4. In germline, CDR1 is SGHRS, CDR2 YFSETQ. The DNA of the CDR3 is TGCGCCAGCAGCTCCGGGACAGGGGAATCTGGGGCCAACGTCCTGACTTTC. It codes for CASSSGTGESGANVLTF.

This clonotype was seen a few times. The chain is built from TRBV12-3 or TRBV12-4 and TRBJ2-7, with D possibly being TRBD1 or TRBD2 (5 bases each). The V gene lost 7 bases and the J gene lost 3 bases, with 16 bases spanning the gap. The CDR3 runs to 14 residues. This chain's CDR3 is CASICRDGYYEQYF. Here the CDR3 DNA reads TGTGCCAGCATTTGCCGGGACGGATACTACGAGCAGTACTTC.

In DNA, the CDR3 is TGTGCCAGCGACCCAGCTGGGGCCAACGTCCTGACTTTC. Translating gives CASDPAGANVLTF. The V gene is TRBV6-2 or TRBV6-3, the J gene TRBJ2-6; D remains unclear. Germline assignment: CDR1 MNHEY and CDR2 SVGEGT. CDR3 size: 13 residues. Trimming took off 8 bases at V and 2 bases at J, with 7 bases between the two ends.

About this clonotype itself: This sequence may be a read error, since a much larger clone differs from it by one base. The rearrangement uses TRBV7-3 and TRBJ2-2; unclear D gene. CDR1 and CDR2 from the germline V gene are SGHTA and FQGTGA. V was shortened by 5 bases and J by 6 bases, with 13 bases between the two germline ends. This CDR3 region has 14 residues. The CDR3 DNA reads as TGTGCCAGCAGCCCGCCGGTGGCCCCCGGGGAGCTGTTTTTT. This gives the protein CASSPPVAPGELFF.

This sequence joins TRBV12-3 or TRBV12-4 and TRBJ1-1, with D perhaps matching TRBD1 (6 bases). V lost 7 bases and J lost 2, with 14 bases in between. This CDR3 has 14 amino acids. The CDR3 spells CASTPGTFNTEAFF. The CDR3 coding sequence is TGTGCCAGCACCCCCGGGACATTCAACACTGAAGCTTTCTTT.

This clonotype has only a few counts. The genes are TRBV7-9 and TRBJ2-3; 8 positions match TRBD2. The CDR3 spans 15 residues. The J segment lost 3 bases and the V segment lost 2 bases, leaving 4 bases of the junction unmatched. In germline, CDR1 is SEHNR, CDR2 FQNEAQ (reference sequence). In nucleotides, the CDR3 is TGTGCCAGCAGCTTACCAGCGGGGGTAACAGATACGCAGTATTTT. Residues: CASSLPAGVTDTQYF.

This clonotype came up many times. V usage is TRBV5-6 and J usage is TRBJ2-7; D might be TRBD2 (5 bases). Trimming pared 2 bases from V and 6 bases from J, leaving 9 bases between. Germline V lookup: CDR1 SGHDT, CDR2 YYEEEE. CDR3 length equals 12 residues. The CDR3 DNA follows: TGTGCCAGCAGCTTATTAGGACTCGAGCAGTACGTC. Its translation is CASSLLGLEQYV.

This clonotype was observed many times. The chain uses TRBV5-1 and TRBJ1-2, with D hard to call. V was trimmed by 4 bases and J by 2 bases, leaving 12 bases between them. CDR1 and CDR2 from the germline V gene are SGHRS and YFSETQ. This CDR3 is 14 amino acids long. The CDR3 region has the DNA TGCGCCAGCAGCCTGTGGACGGAGAACTATGGCTACACCTTC. Translating gives CASSLWTENYGYTF.

This clonotype was seen a single time. CDR3: CASTKLAGYTDTQYF. CDR3 DNA: TGTGCCAGCACCAAACTAGCGGGATACACAGATACGCAGTATTTT. The chain recombines TRBV7-6 with TRBJ2-3, with TRBD2 matching over 10 bases. Germline CDR1 is SGHVS and CDR2 is FNYEAQ. The J segment lost 2 bases and the V segment lost 7 bases, leaving 6 bases of the junction unmatched. CDR3 length: 15 residues.

This clonotype has just a few counts. The chain joins TRBV20-1 to TRBJ2-3; TRBD1 might be the D (5 bases). From germline, CDR1 is DFQATT and CDR2 SNEGSKA (reference sequence). This CDR3 region has 13 residues. V lost 6 bases and J 4 bases, leaving 14 bases between the germline ends. The CDR3 region is CSATQPGPDTQYF. The CDR3 nucleotides read TGCAGTGCGACCCAACCAGGGCCAGATACGCAGTATTTT.

This clonotype was detected ten times or more. The rearrangement links TRBV7-9 to TRBJ2-5; no clear D gene. The V gene lost 2 bases and the J gene lost 0 bases, with 1 base spanning the gap. CDR3 length: 12 residues. Germline CDR1 and CDR2: SEHNR and FQNEAQ (reference sequence). Here the CDR3 reads CASSLNQETQYF. CDR3 in DNA: TGTGCCAGCAGCTTAAACCAAGAGACCCAGTACTTC. Complete variable domain (other parts from reference TRBV7-9 and TRBJ2-5): DTGVSQNPRHKITKRGQNVTFRCDPISEHNRLYWYRQTLGQGPEFLTYFQNEAQLEKSRLLSDRFSAERPKGSFSTLEIQRTEQGDSAMYLCASSLNQETQYFGPGTRLLVL.

This clonotype came up a few times. The V call is TRBV7-2, the J call TRBJ2-5; tentatively, D is TRBD1 or TRBD2 (5 bases each). V was shortened by 1 base and J by 5 bases, with 14 bases between the two germline ends. This CDR3 comprises 15 residues. Germline CDR1 SGHTA, CDR2 FQGNSA. Written as DNA, the CDR3 is TGTGCCAGCAGCTTAGGGGACCTTCGAAGGGAGACCCAGTACTTC. It codes for CASSLGDLRRETQYF.

V is TRBV28 and J is TRBJ1-5, with no clear D. CDR1 is MDHEN, CDR2 SYDVKM, per germline. The length of the CDR3 is 16 residues. The ends were cut back, 3 bases at V and 0 bases at J, with 12 bases in the middle. The CDR3, as DNA: TGTGCCAGCAGTTTGCACTATCCCTATAGCAATCAGCCCCAGCATTTT. It encodes CASSLHYPYSNQPQHF.

This clonotype was observed a handful of times. This sequence joins TRBV18 and TRBJ1-3; D unclear. The germline CDR1 and CDR2 sequences are KGHSH and LQKENI. V lost 5 bases, J lost 8 bases, and 10 bases lay in between. The CDR3 runs 12 residues. The CDR3 here is CASSSSMDTIYF. The CDR3 DNA reads TGTGCCAGCTCATCCTCGATGGACACCATATATTTT.

This clonotype has only a few counts. The rearrangement uses TRBV7-9 and TRBJ1-1; unclear D gene. V was trimmed by 7 bases and J by 0 bases, leaving 18 bases between them. Germline lookup yields CDR1 SEHNR and CDR2 FQNEAQ (reference sequence). CDR3 size: 16 residues. The CDR3 DNA reads TGTGCCAGCACGGTTCCGGCAGGAGCAATGAACACTGAAGCTTTCTTT. This encodes CASTVPAGAMNTEAFF. Complete variable domain (other parts from reference TRBV7-9 and TRBJ1-1): DTGVSQNPRHKITKRGQNVTFRCDPISEHNRLYWYRQTLGQGPEFLTYFQNEAQLEKSRLLSDRFSAERPKGSFSTLEIQRTEQGDSAMYLCASTVPAGAMNTEAFFGQGTRLTVV.

This clonotype was observed a few times. The chain recombines TRBV6-2 or TRBV6-3 with TRBJ1-5; 7 bases are shared with TRBD1. Germline V gene data show CDR1 as MNHEY and CDR2 as SVGEGT. The CDR3 covers 14 residues. V shed 6 bases, J shed 0 bases, and the junction held 2 bases outside the gene matches. The CDR3 loop reads CASSHRGSNQPQHF. The CDR3 region has the DNA TGTGCCAGCAGCCACAGGGGTAGCAATCAGCCCCAGCATTTT.

This clonotype was counted a few times. The V and J genes are TRBV15 and TRBJ1-6, with a tentative D call TRBD1 (5 bases). CDR1 and CDR2 (germline): LNHNV, YYDKDF (reference sequence). Trimming removed 3 bases at V and 7 bases at J, with 16 bases between. The CDR3 has 16 amino acids. The CDR3 sequence is CATSSRRDLRNSPLHF. The CDR3 DNA follows: TGTGCCACCAGCAGCCGCAGGGACCTTAGAAATTCACCCCTCCACTTT.

In its sample, this clonotype was seen a few times. V gene TRBV29-1 combines with J gene TRBJ2-7; unclear D gene. The CDR3 extends over 13 amino acids. The V gene's germline CDR1 is SQVTM and CDR2 ANQGSEA. The ends were cut back, 4 bases at V and 3 bases at J, with 13 bases in the middle. CDR3 loop: CSVVHGTYYEQYF. As DNA, the CDR3 is TGCAGCGTTGTTCATGGAACATACTACGAGCAGTACTTC.

This clonotype has more than one count but fewer than ten. The CDR3 sequence is CSASRGADYNEQFF. Here the CDR3 DNA reads TGCAGTGCTAGTCGGGGGGCGGATTACAATGAGCAGTTCTTC. V is TRBV20-1 and J is TRBJ2-1, with D perhaps TRBD2 (7 bases). Germline V gives CDR1 DFQATT, CDR2 SNEGSKA (reference sequence). The ends were cut back, 3 bases at V and 4 bases at J, with 13 bases in the middle. The CDR3 has 14 residues.

The rearrangement links TRBV20-1 to TRBJ1-6, with 8 bases matching TRBD1. Germline-derived CDR1 and CDR2 are DFQATT and SNEGSKA (reference sequence). This CDR3 region has 16 residues. V lost 3 bases and J lost 2; bases outside the gene matches: 6. DNA for the CDR3: TGCAGTGCTAGGGAGACAGGGGAGCCCTATAATTCACCCCTCCACTTT. Translated, it gives CSARETGEPYNSPLHF.

This clonotype has more than one count but fewer than ten. The V call is TRBV18, the J call TRBJ1-6; possibly TRBD1 for D (6 bases). V was trimmed by 3 bases and J by 8 bases, leaving 11 bases between them. The germline CDR1 and CDR2 sequences are KGHSH and LQKENI. The CDR3 runs to 14 residues. The CDR3 here is CASSPGGNDSPLHF. The CDR3 nucleotides are TGTGCCAGCTCACCGGGGGGCAATGATTCACCCCTCCACTTT.

This clonotype has a count of ten or more. This rearrangement joins TRBV27 to TRBJ2-1, with 7 bases lining up with TRBD1. Germline loops: CDR1 MNHEY, CDR2 SMNVEV (reference sequence). J lost 2 bases, V lost 2 bases, and 0 bases had no gene match. The CDR3 is 14 residues long. CDR3 region: CASSLTGAYNEQFF. CDR3 nucleotide sequence: TGTGCCAGCAGTTTAACAGGGGCCTACAATGAGCAGTTCTTC.

This chain uses TRBV28 with TRBJ2-5, with a tentative D call TRBD2 (5 bases). Germline lookup yields CDR1 MDHEN and CDR2 SYDVKM. V was trimmed by 6 bases and J by 2 bases, leaving 10 bases between them. CDR3 length: 13 residues. The CDR3 DNA reads TGTGCCAGCAGCAAATCGGGGCAAGAGACCCAGTACTTC. This translates into CASSKSGQETQYF.

The rearrangement links TRBV7-9 to TRBJ2-7, with D uncertain. CDR1 and CDR2 (germline): SEHNR, FQNEAQ (reference sequence). The V and J ends lost 1 base and 0 bases respectively, with 7 bases between them. This CDR3 is 14 amino acids long. CDR3 amino acids: CASSLGIDSYEQYF. The CDR3 region has the DNA TGTGCCAGCAGCTTAGGCATAGACTCCTACGAGCAGTACTTC. Full variable domain (remainder filled in from reference TRBV7-9 and TRBJ2-7): DTGVSQNPRHKITKRGQNVTFRCDPISEHNRLYWYRQTLGQGPEFLTYFQNEAQLEKSRLLSDRFSAERPKGSFSTLEIQRTEQGDSAMYLCASSLGIDSYEQYFGPGTRLTVT.

This clonotype has just a few counts. The chain links TRBV7-2 to TRBJ2-4, with D possibly being TRBD2 (5 bases). Per germline, CDR1 SGHTA and CDR2 FQGNSA. The CDR3 runs 14 residues. The V end lost 5 bases, the J end lost 9 bases, and 17 bases lay between the germline ends. The CDR3 region has the DNA TGTGCCAGCAGCCTAGACGCGGGTGAGGGCATTCAGTACTTC. Protein sequence: CASSLDAGEGIQYF.